What follows are 25 T cell receptor beta chains derived from one specimen sequenced in a study of blood T cell repertoires in COVID-19. Assay used: immunoSEQ multiplex PCR; TCRdb lists only in-frame clones, some missing. Here the sample spans fewer than 35,000 clones, about four fifths being singletons. Input material: peripheral blood. Receptor source: a man aged 65 to 85 with acute or convalescent COVID-19.

This chain joins TRBV7-6 and TRBJ1-6; D possibly corresponds to TRBD1 (5 bases). Trimming left V 1 base short and J 4 bases short, with 14 bases between. The CDR3 is 17 amino acids. Germline V CDR1 and CDR2: SGHVS, FNYEAQ. CDR3 region: CASSLDQGLGYNSPLHF. CDR3 coding DNA: TGTGCCAGCAGCTTAGACCAGGGTCTGGGGTATAATTCACCCCTCCACTTT.

V usage is TRBV27 and J usage is TRBJ1-2; D is possibly TRBD1 (6 bases). Trimming removed 3 bases at V and 7 bases at J, with 18 bases between. From germline, CDR1 is MNHEY and CDR2 SMNVEV (reference sequence). This CDR3 has 15 amino acids. Written as DNA, the CDR3 is TGTGCCAGCAGTTTTGGGGGCCCAGGTCGGGGTGGCTACACCTTC. Its protein product is CASSFGGPGRGGYTF.

The chain links TRBV19 to TRBJ2-5, with D perhaps matching TRBD2 (5 bases). This CDR3 is 15 amino acids long. Germline V gene sequence: CDR1 LNHDA, CDR2 SQIVND (reference sequence). V lost 8 bases, J lost 4 bases, and 20 bases lay in between. This chain's CDR3 is CASSSRAGLGETQYF. The CDR3 nucleotides are TGTGCCAGTTCCTCTCGGGCAGGACTGGGAGAGACCCAGTACTTC.

This chain links TRBV6-1 with TRBJ1-5; D not resolved. Between the trimmed V and J ends, which lost 2 bases and 7 bases, there was a span of 15 bases. The CDR3 has 15 amino acids. Germline V gene data show CDR1 as MNHNS and CDR2 as SASEGT. The CDR3: CASSENPQEVQPQHF. CDR3 bases: TGTGCCAGCAGTGAAAATCCCCAGGAGGTACAGCCCCAGCATTTT.

The rearrangement links TRBV6-5 to TRBJ2-1; 7 nucleotides line up with TRBD1. The germline V gene has CDR1 MNHEY and CDR2 SVGAGI. The junction had 14 bases not matched to a gene; V was cut back by 7 bases and J by 8 bases. The CDR3 has 15 amino acids. In nucleotides, the CDR3 is TGTGCCAGCATGAAAGGACAGGCCGTAATCGATGAGCAGTTCTTC. Its protein product is CASMKGQAVIDEQFF.

This rearrangement joins TRBV19 to TRBJ1-6; tentative D call: TRBD1 (6 bases). V was trimmed by 3 bases and J by 8 bases, leaving 29 bases between them. The CDR3 consists of 20 residues. Germline V gives CDR1 LNHDA, CDR2 SQIVND (reference sequence). This CDR3 reads CASSIRVTQGMYYVDSPLHF. CDR3 DNA: TGTGCCAGTAGTATTAGAGTTACGCAGGGGATGTATTACGTGGATTCACCCCTCCACTTT. The complete variable domain, with remaining parts taken from reference TRBV19 and TRBJ1-6, reads DGGITQSPKYLFRKEGQNVTLSCEQNLNHDAMYWYRQDPGQGLRLIYYSQIVNDFQKGDIAEGYSVSREKKESFPLTVTSAQKNPTAFYLCASSIRVTQGMYYVDSPLHFGNGTRLTVT.

The gene calls are TRBV6-2 or TRBV6-3 and TRBJ2-7, with D perhaps TRBD2 (5 bases). The V gene lost 3 bases and the J gene lost 0 bases, with 12 bases spanning the gap. The CDR3 spans 15 residues. Germline lookup yields CDR1 MNHEY and CDR2 SVGEGT. CDR3 sequence (DNA): TGTGCCAGCAGTTATAAACAGCGGAGCTCCTACGAGCAGTACTTC. Amino acid sequence: CASSYKQRSSYEQYF.

This clone has only a few counts. CDR3 in amino acids: CASSQGHYNSPLHF. In nucleotides, the CDR3 is TGTGCCAGCTCACAGGGACACTATAATTCACCCCTCCACTTT. The chain recombines TRBV27 with TRBJ1-6; the D gene is possibly TRBD1 (6 bases). The CDR3 loop spans 14 amino acids. V was clipped by 8 bases and J by 3 bases, with 11 bases between them. Germline CDR1 MNHEY, CDR2 SMNVEV (reference sequence).

In its sample, this clone ranks as medium-sized. The chain joins TRBV4-2 to TRBJ2-1; D gene uncertain. This CDR3 contains 14 residues. Per germline, CDR1 LGHNA and CDR2 YNFKEQ. The ends were cut back, 0 bases at V and 7 bases at J, with 10 bases in the middle. The CDR3 loop reads CASSQEARSNEQFF. The DNA of the CDR3 is TGTGCCAGCAGCCAAGAGGCTAGAAGTAATGAGCAGTTCTTC.

V gene TRBV6-5 combines with J gene TRBJ2-2; D remains unclear. V was clipped by 6 bases and J by 6 bases, with 11 bases between them. Germline V gives CDR1 MNHEY, CDR2 SVGAGI. The CDR3 contains 13 residues. In nucleotides, the CDR3 is TGTGCCAGCAGGAGTGTTGTCGCCGGGGAGCTGTTTTTT. Translating it yields CASRSVVAGELFF.

The chain employs TRBV5-1 and TRBJ1-4; D is uncertain. This CDR3 contains 14 residues. Germline V gene data show CDR1 as SGHRS and CDR2 as YFSETQ. Between the trimmed V and J ends, which lost 3 bases and 4 bases, there was a span of 10 bases. Written as DNA, the CDR3 is TGCGCCAGCAGCTACGGACGGGGTAATGAAAAACTGTTTTTT. As protein: CASSYGRGNEKLFF.

The chain is built from TRBV4-3 and TRBJ1-4, with 7 bases aligning to TRBD1. Germline trimming cut 2 bases from V and 7 bases from J; bases unmatched to any gene: 1. This CDR3 region has 13 residues. The germline V gene encodes CDR1 LGHNA and CDR2 YSLEER. CDR3 region: CASSQQGVEKLFF. As DNA, the CDR3 is TGCGCCAGCAGCCAACAGGGGGTTGAAAAACTGTTTTTT.

The DNA of the CDR3 is TGTGCCAACCTATTTACAGGGGACCCTCGTTCCAACACTGAAGCTTTCTTT. Amino acid sequence: CANLFTGDPRSNTEAFF. This chain uses TRBV7-9 with TRBJ1-1, with 7 bases lining up with TRBD1. This CDR3 contains 17 residues. V shed 10 bases, J shed 2 bases, and the junction held 19 bases outside the gene matches. CDR1 is SEHNR, CDR2 FQNEAQ, per germline (reference sequence).

This clone was observed a handful of times. This rearrangement joins TRBV5-1 to TRBJ2-1, with no clear D. The CDR3 length is 14 residues. Per germline, CDR1 SGHRS and CDR2 YFSETQ. V lost 1 base to trimming and J lost 3 bases, with 8 bases between them. CDR3: CASSLSNGYNEQFF. In DNA form, the CDR3 reads TGCGCCAGCAGCTTGTCAAACGGCTACAATGAGCAGTTCTTC.

As DNA, the CDR3 is TGCGCCAGCAGTGAGTCGAAAGGGAGGGAGACCCAGTACTTC. Amino acid sequence: CASSESKGRETQYF. The chain carries TRBV10-1 and TRBJ2-5; D possibly corresponds to TRBD2 (6 bases). The CDR3 consists of 14 residues. V was pared by 0 bases and J by 5 bases, with 10 bases between. The V gene's germline CDR1 is WNHNN and CDR2 SYGVQD (reference sequence).

The chain joins TRBV12-3 or TRBV12-4 to TRBJ2-5; D is possibly TRBD1 (5 bases). Trimming took off 8 bases at V and 2 bases at J, with 12 bases between the two ends. The length of the CDR3 is 13 residues. CDR3 coding DNA: TGTGCCAGCGGCCAGACAGCTCAAGAGACCCAGTACTTC. Translating it yields CASGQTAQETQYF.

The V call is TRBV10-3, the J call TRBJ1-3, with a possible D match to TRBD1 (6 bases). The CDR3 length is 15 residues. The germline CDR1 and CDR2 sequences are ENHRY and SYGVKD. Trimming pared 6 bases from V and 2 bases from J, leaving 14 bases between. This chain's CDR3 is CAIRGQNEAGNTIYF. The CDR3, as DNA: TGTGCCATCAGAGGACAGAACGAAGCTGGAAACACCATATATTTT.

The V and J genes are TRBV9 and TRBJ2-1; 8 nucleotides line up with TRBD1. This CDR3 has 16 residues. Germline loops: CDR1 SGDLS, CDR2 YYNGEE. The junction had 4 bases not matched to a gene; V was cut back by 0 bases and J by 2 bases. The CDR3 sequence: CASSVVGQGPYNEQFF. CDR3 sequence (DNA): TGTGCCAGCAGCGTAGTAGGACAGGGTCCCTACAATGAGCAGTTCTTC.

V usage is TRBV2 and J usage is TRBJ1-1; 8 nucleotides agree with TRBD1. CDR3 length: 15 residues. The trim removed 3 bases at V and 1 base at J, leaving 4 bases unmatched. Per the germline V gene, CDR1 is SNHLY and CDR2 is FYNNEI. Written as DNA, the CDR3 is TGTGCCAGCAGTGACAGGGGGCTAAGGAACACTGAAGCTTTCTTT. Translated: CASSDRGLRNTEAFF. The variable domain in full, with the rest retrieved from reference TRBV2 and TRBJ1-1, is EPEVTQTPSHQVTQMGQEVILRCVPISNHLYFYWYRQILGQKVEFLVSFYNNEISEKSEIFDDQFSVERPDGSNFTLKIRSTKLEDSAMYFCASSDRGLRNTEAFFGQGTRLTVV.

This clone has only a few counts. The chain links TRBV6-2 or TRBV6-3 to TRBJ1-5; 12 nucleotides align to TRBD1. Germline trimming cut 4 bases from V and 5 bases from J; bases unmatched to any gene: 6. This CDR3 region has 16 residues. CDR1 is MNHEY, CDR2 SVGEGT, per germline. The CDR3 reads CASSWDRGRFDQPQHF. CDR3 sequence (DNA): TGTGCCAGCAGTTGGGACAGGGGGCGATTTGATCAGCCCCAGCATTTT.

The gene calls are TRBV19 and TRBJ2-5; no firm D call. This CDR3 spans 13 amino acids. The germline gives CDR1 LNHDA, CDR2 SQIVND (reference sequence). Trimming stripped 4 bases from V and 1 base from J, with 7 bases between. The chain's CDR3 is CASSRQTQETQYF. The CDR3, as DNA: TGTGCCAGTAGTAGGCAAACCCAAGAGACCCAGTACTTC.

The genes are TRBV4-1 and TRBJ2-3, with 8 bases aligning to TRBD2. The CDR3 is 17 residues long. V was pared by 0 bases and J by 3 bases, with 8 bases of the junction left unmatched. Germline V gene data show CDR1 as MGHRA and CDR2 as YSYEKL. CDR3 bases: TGCGCCAGCAGCCAAGACGGCGCGGGGGGTGGGACAGATACGCAGTATTTT. This encodes CASSQDGAGGGTDTQYF.

The V gene is TRBV12-3 or TRBV12-4, the J gene TRBJ1-1, with D unresolved. Between the trimmed V and J ends, which lost 4 bases and 3 bases, there was a span of 9 bases. This CDR3 has 13 amino acids. CDR3 bases: TGTGCCAGCAGTTGGTCGCGGGACACTGAAGCTTTCTTT. As protein: CASSWSRDTEAFF.

This chain uses TRBV29-1 with TRBJ1-4; a possible D gene is TRBD1 (5 bases). The CDR3 runs 13 residues. Trimming removed 5 bases at V and 0 bases at J, with 7 bases between. Per the germline V gene, CDR1 is SQVTM and CDR2 is ANQGSEA. CDR3 sequence: CSVPGTTNEKLFF. In DNA form, the CDR3 reads TGCAGCGTTCCAGGGACAACTAATGAAAAACTGTTTTTT.

This clone was detected a few times. This chain uses TRBV10-3 with TRBJ2-7; 8 bases align to TRBD1. Germline-derived CDR1 and CDR2 are ENHRY and SYGVKD. CDR3 length: 13 residues. Unmatched junction bases numbered 6, after V lost 2 bases and J lost 9 bases. The CDR3 bases are TGTGCCATCAGTGAGGCAGGGGGCGCTGGGCAGTACTTC. It translates to CAISEAGGAGQYF.